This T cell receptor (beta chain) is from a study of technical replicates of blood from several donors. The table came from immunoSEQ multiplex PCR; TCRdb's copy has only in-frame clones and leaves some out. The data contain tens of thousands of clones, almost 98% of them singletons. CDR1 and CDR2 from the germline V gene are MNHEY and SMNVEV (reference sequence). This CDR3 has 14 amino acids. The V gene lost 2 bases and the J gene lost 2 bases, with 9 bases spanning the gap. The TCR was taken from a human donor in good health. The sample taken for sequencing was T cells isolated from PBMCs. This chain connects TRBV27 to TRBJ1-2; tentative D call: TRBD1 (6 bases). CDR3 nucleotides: TGTGCCAGCAGTTTAGTACAGGGAAACTATGGCTACACCTTC. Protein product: CASSLVQGNYGYTF.